This TCR beta chain was captured by sequencing in a study of T-cell memory formation after mild COVID-19. Findings and caveats of the study: For second-wave clones that peaked at day 37, SARS-CoV-2 specificity went unverified.

Germline-derived CDR1 and CDR2 are MGHRA and YSYEKL. The CDR3 runs to 13 residues. Trimming took 1 base from V and 6 from J, leaving 10 bases between them. TCRdb recomputed calls from the 5' RACE reads with MiXCR, one row per CDR3 protein. The data contain under 700,000 distinct CDR3 sequences, about a fifth of them seen just once; the ten biggest clones take up around 12%. With respect to this clonotype: Its antigen is unidentified.

Sequenced input: PBMCs or a T cell subset sorted from them (not recorded which). This chain joins TRBV4-1 and TRBJ2-7; D is uncertain. This sequence originates from an adult woman who had mild COVID-19 (a few samples of this study predate the infection). Cell type and time point are not known. The DNA for the CDR3 is TGCGCCAGCAGCCAAGGTAACCCCAGCGAGCAGTACTTC. Translation gives CASSQGNPSEQYF.